This entry is about one T cell receptor (beta chain). Antigen specificity is unknown. Samples came from axillary lymph nodes draining the breast cancer. This sample was included in a study of breast tumors, draining lymph nodes, adjacent tissues. Germline CDR1 and CDR2: KGHSH and LQKENI. V dropped 4 bases and J dropped 1; count of bases not matched to a gene: 8. This CDR3 is 16 amino acids long. TCRdb reprocessed the multiplex PCR reads with MiXCR, giving one entry per CDR3 protein. The sample contains approximately 200,000 distinct CDR3 sequences, around 29% of which appear only once. Study-wide points: That most tumor T cells come from lymph nodes remained unproven. Tumors had less TCR diversity than lymph nodes, more than nontumor tissue. Findings are consistent with lymph node origin and intratumoral expansion of most tumor T cells. Compared with basal-like, luminal-like tumors shared significantly more repertoire with nontumor tissue.

This chain uses TRBV18 with TRBJ2-5; TRBD1 agrees at 8 bases. The sequencing input was axillary lymph node tissue. The clonotype was recovered from a female donor with breast cancer. Some clones in this sample may be carry-over from other donors' samples. This CDR3 is CASSRQQGGGQETQYF. The CDR3 DNA follows: TGTGCCAGCTCACGACAACAGGGGGGTGGCCAAGAGACCCAGTACTTC.